This is a list of T cell receptor beta chains from one sample in a study of early T cells in non-severe SARS-CoV-2 infection. TCRdb ran MiXCR on the 5' RACE reads and lists one entry per CDR3 protein. Of 45,000 to 55,000 distinct CDR3 sequences detected, over 10% appear once; the ten largest clones hold roughly 10%. The sequenced sample was whole blood. The receptors originated from an adult who was a healthcare worker with PCR-confirmed SARS-CoV-2 infection or an uninfected control (not recorded which). Both conserved end residues are trimmed from each CDR3. Fields, in order: J gene, V gene, CDR3 protein.

j_call: TRBJ2-3; v_call: TRBV11-2; cdr3_aa: ASSKRQITDTQY
j_call: TRBJ2-7; v_call: TRBV18; cdr3_aa: ASSPPGQTYEQY
j_call: TRBJ1-4; v_call: TRBV6-1; cdr3_aa: ASSPRGQAINEKLF
j_call: TRBJ2-7; v_call: TRBV20-1; cdr3_aa: SARVIRSRTGKSEQY
j_call: TRBJ2-1; v_call: TRBV7-9; cdr3_aa: ASSPPSGGATEQF
j_call: TRBJ1-1; v_call: TRBV18; cdr3_aa: ASSPKQGAHTEAF
j_call: TRBJ1-1; v_call: TRBV27; cdr3_aa: ASSNRGNTEAF
j_call: TRBJ2-3; v_call: TRBV7-8; cdr3_aa: ASSFWDRGLADTQY
j_call: TRBJ2-3; v_call: TRBV6-5; cdr3_aa: ASSLLGQDGDTQY
j_call: TRBJ2-2; v_call: TRBV6-1; cdr3_aa: ASTPGNTGELF
j_call: TRBJ2-3; v_call: TRBV10-2; cdr3_aa: ASSGGRTDTQY
j_call: TRBJ1-1; v_call: TRBV5-1; cdr3_aa: ASSFRGRNTEAF
j_call: TRBJ1-6; v_call: TRBV27; cdr3_aa: ATGQSSYNSPLH
j_call: TRBJ2-2; v_call: TRBV4-1; cdr3_aa: ASSQLAGGTGELF
j_call: TRBJ2-1; v_call: TRBV12-3/TRBV12-4; cdr3_aa: ASSLGRGRGAYHNEQF
j_call: TRBJ2-7; v_call: TRBV19; cdr3_aa: ASSAGQGSYEQY
j_call: TRBJ2-3; v_call: TRBV12-3/TRBV12-4; cdr3_aa: ASSDLTSVAY
j_call: TRBJ2-6; v_call: TRBV24-1; cdr3_aa: ATSPPMPAWSGANVLT
j_call: TRBJ2-2; v_call: TRBV24-1; cdr3_aa: ATSDGGVGELF
j_call: TRBJ2-5; v_call: TRBV7-9; cdr3_aa: ASSFQGPGETQY